The TCR beta chain described here comes from a study of blood T cell repertoires in COVID-19. Study-level background: Acute-phase and convalescent COVID-19 samples originated in the United States, Italy and Spain.

Profiled with immunoSEQ multiplex PCR; TCRdb holds only in-frame clones, not every one. The sample consists of about 62,000 clones, approximately 92% of them appearing once. This clone was detected only a few times. V lost 6 bases, J lost 7 bases, and 13 bases lay in between. The length of the CDR3 is 14 residues. Germline V gives CDR1 MGHDK, CDR2 SYGVNS. The sample comprised peripheral blood. The clonotype was recovered from a human donor in a cohort sampled during active COVID-19. The chain has TRBV25-1 and TRBJ1-6, with a possible D match to TRBD1 (6 bases). DNA of the CDR3: TGTGCCAGCAGGCAAGGACAGACAAATTCACCCCTCCACTTT. Amino acid sequence: CASRQGQTNSPLHF.